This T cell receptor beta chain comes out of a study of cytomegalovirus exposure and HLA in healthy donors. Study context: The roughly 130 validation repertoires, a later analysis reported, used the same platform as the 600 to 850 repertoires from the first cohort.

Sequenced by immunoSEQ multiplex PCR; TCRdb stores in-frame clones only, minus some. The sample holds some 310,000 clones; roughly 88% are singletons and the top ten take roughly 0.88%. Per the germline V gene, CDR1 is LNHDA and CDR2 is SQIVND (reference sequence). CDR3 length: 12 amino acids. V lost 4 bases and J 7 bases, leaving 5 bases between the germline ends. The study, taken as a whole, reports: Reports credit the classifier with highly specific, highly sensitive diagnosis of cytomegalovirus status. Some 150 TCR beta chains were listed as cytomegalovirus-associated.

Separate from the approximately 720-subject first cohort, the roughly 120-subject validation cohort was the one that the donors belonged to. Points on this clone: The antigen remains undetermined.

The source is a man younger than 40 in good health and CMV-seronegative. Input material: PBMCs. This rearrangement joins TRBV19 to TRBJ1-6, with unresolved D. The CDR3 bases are TGTGCCAGTAGTAATCAAAATTCACCCCTCCACTTT. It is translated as CASSNQNSPLHF.